This TCR beta chain was found in a study of multiple sclerosis patients with progressive multifocal leukoencephalopathy. Study outcomes and limitations: Before and during natalizumab, the clones expanded at PML already existed.

Sample time point: around eleven months of natalizumab therapy. Spiked into each PCR were synthetic inline TR CDR3 controls of all V-J pairings. The protocol was immunoSEQ multiplex PCR, while the TCRdb copy is restricted to in-frame clones and leaves out a portion. This table holds over 20,000 clones, 91% found once. Germline CDR1 SGHRS, CDR2 YFSETQ. Losses at the gene ends were 3 bases for V and 2 bases for J; bases not matched to a gene: 5. The CDR3 has 16 residues. On this clone: The antigen remains undetermined.

The material was PBMCs, obtained from a patient treated with natalizumab. This clonotype was sampled from a man under 40 with multiple sclerosis. This chain links TRBV5-1 with TRBJ2-3; 11 bases match TRBD2. In DNA form, the CDR3 reads TGCGCCAGCAGCTACCGACTAGCGGGACTCACAGATACGCAGTATTTT. Residues: CASSYRLAGLTDTQYF.